This paragraph reports one T cell receptor (beta chain). Its cognate antigen is unknown. Samples were taken several times over chemoradiotherapy. This sample was included in a study of chemoradiotherapy in HPV16-positive cancers. Study-wide context: Candidate HPV-specific clones and shared TCR motifs came from two HPV16-positive patients.

Study findings and constraints: For HPV16-positive patients, expanding HPV-responsive T cells associated with longer recurrence-free survival.

Repertoires were generated with immunoSEQ multiplex PCR, while TCRdb's copy carries only in-frame clones and drops some. The sample carries under 5,500 clones, roughly 86% recorded once. The junction had 1 base not matched to a gene; V was cut back by 5 bases and J by 2 bases. Germline values: CDR1 SGHRS, CDR2 YFSETQ. This CDR3 is built from 15 residues. The TCR comes from a human donor with HPV-associated anogenital cancer. Sequenced material: tumor tissue, taken from a patient who underwent chemoradiotherapy. This chain connects TRBV5-1 to TRBJ2-3; TRBD2 matches at 14 bases. DNA of the CDR3: TGCGCCAGCAGGGGACTAGCGGGAGTCACAGATACGCAGTATTTT. It specifies CASRGLAGVTDTQYF.